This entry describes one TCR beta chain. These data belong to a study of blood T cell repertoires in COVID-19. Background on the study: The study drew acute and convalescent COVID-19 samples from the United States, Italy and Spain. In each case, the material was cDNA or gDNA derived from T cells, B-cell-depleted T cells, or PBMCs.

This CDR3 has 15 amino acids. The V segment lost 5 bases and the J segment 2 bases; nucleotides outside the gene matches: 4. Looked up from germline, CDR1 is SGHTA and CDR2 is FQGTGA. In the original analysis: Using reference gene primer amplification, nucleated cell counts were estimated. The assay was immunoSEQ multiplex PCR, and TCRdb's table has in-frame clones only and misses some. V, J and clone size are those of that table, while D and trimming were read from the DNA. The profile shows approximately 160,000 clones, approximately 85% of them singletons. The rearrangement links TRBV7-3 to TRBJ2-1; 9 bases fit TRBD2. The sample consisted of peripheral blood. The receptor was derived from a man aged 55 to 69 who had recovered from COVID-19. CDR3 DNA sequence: TGTGCCAGCAGCCCTAGCGGGGCTGCCTACAATGAGCAGTTCTTC. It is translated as CASSPSGAAYNEQFF. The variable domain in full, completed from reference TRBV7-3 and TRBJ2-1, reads GAGVSQTPSNKVTEKGKYVELRCDPISGHTALYWYRQSLGQGPEFLIYFQGTGAADDSGLPNDRFFAVRPEGSVSTLKIQRTERGDSAVYLCASSPSGAAYNEQFFGPGTRLTVL.